This T cell receptor (beta chain) came from a study of T cell responses to AZD1222 COVID-19 vaccine. Measured with immunoSEQ multiplex PCR; TCRdb has only the in-frame clones, and not every one. The table has about 81,000 clones, over 75% seen once. V was clipped by 0 bases and J by 5 bases; unmatched bases: 3. Germline-derived CDR1 and CDR2 are MRHNA and SNTAGT. This CDR3 is built from 14 residues. The count of this clone is one. This chain joins TRBV6-4 and TRBJ1-2; 7 bases line up with TRBD1. Sample: peripheral blood, taken 28 days after the second AZD1222 dose. This TCR derives from an adult who received the AZD1222 COVID-19 vaccine. CDR3 amino acids: CASSDSGTAYGYTF. The CDR3, as DNA: TGTGCCAGCAGTGACTCCGGGACAGCGTATGGCTACACCTTC.